Detailed here is one TCR beta chain. The antigen remains unidentified. The sample belongs to a study of shared clonotypes between healthy human individuals. This CDR3 comprises 14 residues. The germline CDR1 and CDR2 sequences are MDHEN and SYDVKM. V was clipped by 6 bases and J by 1 base, with 12 bases between them. Study-level points and caveats: Sequencing depth was a factor that was expected to affect clonotype sharing among donors.

Investigators divided CD4+ cells into CD45RA+ naive and CD45RA-negative memory subsets. The authors loaded roughly 180 ng DNA, approximately 30,000 T cell genomes, into sorted-subset replicate PCRs. Profiling relied on immunoSEQ multiplex PCR, and the TCRdb table lists in-frame clones only, not all of them. The data show some 1,100,000 clones, approximately 78% seen once. The sequencing sample was made of memory CD4+ T cells from PBMCs. Subset reported: CD45RA-negative fraction. This TCR derives from a man aged 18-30 years in good health. Some clones in this sample may be carry-over from other donors' samples. This chain joins TRBV28 and TRBJ2-5; D perhaps matches TRBD2 (6 bases). As DNA, the CDR3 is TGTGCCAGCAGGAGGGCCGGGGGCCAAGAGACCCAGTACTTC. Translation: CASRRAGGQETQYF.